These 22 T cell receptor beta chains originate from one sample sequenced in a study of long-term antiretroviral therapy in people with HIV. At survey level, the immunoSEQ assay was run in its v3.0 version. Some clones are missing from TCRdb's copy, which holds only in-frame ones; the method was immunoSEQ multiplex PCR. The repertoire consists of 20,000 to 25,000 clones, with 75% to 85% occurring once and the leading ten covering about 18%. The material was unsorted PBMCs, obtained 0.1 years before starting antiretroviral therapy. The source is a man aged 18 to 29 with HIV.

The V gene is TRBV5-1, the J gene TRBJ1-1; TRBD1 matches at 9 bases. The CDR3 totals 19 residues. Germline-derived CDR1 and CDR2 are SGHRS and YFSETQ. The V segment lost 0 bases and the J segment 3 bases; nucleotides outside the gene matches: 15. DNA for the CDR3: TGCGCCAGCAGCTTGGCCTGTACGGACAGGGGTCCTAGCGACACTGAAGCTTTCTTT. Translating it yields CASSLACTDRGPSDTEAFF.

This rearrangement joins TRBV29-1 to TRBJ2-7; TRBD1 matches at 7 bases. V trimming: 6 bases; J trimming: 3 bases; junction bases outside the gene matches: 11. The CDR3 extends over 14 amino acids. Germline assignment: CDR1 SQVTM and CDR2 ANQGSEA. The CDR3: CSVSDRVDHYEQYF. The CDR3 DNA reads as TGCAGCGTGTCAGACAGGGTGGATCACTACGAGCAGTACTTC.

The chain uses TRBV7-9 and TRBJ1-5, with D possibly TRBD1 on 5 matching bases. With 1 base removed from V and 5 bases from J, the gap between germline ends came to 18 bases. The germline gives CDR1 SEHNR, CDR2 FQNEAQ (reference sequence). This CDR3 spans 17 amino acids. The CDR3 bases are TGTGCCAGCAGCTTAGATCAGGGTCCAGGGATGTATCAGCCCCAGCATTTT. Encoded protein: CASSLDQGPGMYQPQHF.

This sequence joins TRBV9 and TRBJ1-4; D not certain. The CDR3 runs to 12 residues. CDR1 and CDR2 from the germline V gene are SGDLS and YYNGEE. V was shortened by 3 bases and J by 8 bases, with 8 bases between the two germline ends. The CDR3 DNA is TGTGCCAGCAGCGCACAAGAGGAAAAACTGTTTTTT. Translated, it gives CASSAQEEKLFF.

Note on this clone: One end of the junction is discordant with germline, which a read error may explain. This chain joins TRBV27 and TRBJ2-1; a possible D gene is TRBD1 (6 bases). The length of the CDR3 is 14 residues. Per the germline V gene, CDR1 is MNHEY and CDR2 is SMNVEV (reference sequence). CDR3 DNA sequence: TGTGCCAGCAGCTTATTCCAGGGGTACCATGAGCAGTTCTTC. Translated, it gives CASSLFQGYHEQFF.

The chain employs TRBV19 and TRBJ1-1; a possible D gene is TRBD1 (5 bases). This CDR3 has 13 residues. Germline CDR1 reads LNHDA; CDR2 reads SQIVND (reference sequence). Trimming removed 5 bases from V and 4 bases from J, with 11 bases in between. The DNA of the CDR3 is TGTGCCAGTAGTTGGGGCGTGGGCACTGAAGCTTTCTTT. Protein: CASSWGVGTEAFF.

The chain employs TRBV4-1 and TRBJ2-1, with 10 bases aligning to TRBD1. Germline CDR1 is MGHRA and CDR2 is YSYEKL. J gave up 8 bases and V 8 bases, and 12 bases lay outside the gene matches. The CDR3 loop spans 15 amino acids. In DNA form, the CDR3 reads TGCGCCAGCCGGCAGCGACAGGGGGCGCGCGATGAGCAGTTCTTC. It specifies CASRQRQGARDEQFF.

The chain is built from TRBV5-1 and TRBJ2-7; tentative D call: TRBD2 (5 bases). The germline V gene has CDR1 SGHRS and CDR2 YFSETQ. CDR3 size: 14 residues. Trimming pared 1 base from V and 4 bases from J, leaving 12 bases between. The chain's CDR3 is CASSLWEFPYEQYF. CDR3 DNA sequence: TGCGCCAGCAGCTTGTGGGAGTTCCCTTACGAGCAGTACTTC.

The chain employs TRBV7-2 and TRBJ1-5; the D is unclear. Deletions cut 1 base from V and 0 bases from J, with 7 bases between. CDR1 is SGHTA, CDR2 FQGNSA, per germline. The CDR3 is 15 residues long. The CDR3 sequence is CASSLETDSNQPQHF. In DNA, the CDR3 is TGTGCCAGCAGCTTAGAAACGGATAGCAATCAGCCCCAGCATTTT.

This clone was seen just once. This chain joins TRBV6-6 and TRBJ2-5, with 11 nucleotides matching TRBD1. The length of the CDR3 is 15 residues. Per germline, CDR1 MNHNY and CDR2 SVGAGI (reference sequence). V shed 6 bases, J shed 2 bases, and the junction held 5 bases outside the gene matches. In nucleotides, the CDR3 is TGTGCCAGCAGCCTCGGGACAGGGGGGCAAGAGACCCAGTACTTC. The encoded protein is CASSLGTGGQETQYF.

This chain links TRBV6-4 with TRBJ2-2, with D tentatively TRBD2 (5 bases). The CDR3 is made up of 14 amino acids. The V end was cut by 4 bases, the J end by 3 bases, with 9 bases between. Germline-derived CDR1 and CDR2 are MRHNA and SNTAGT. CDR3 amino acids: CASSAGVDTGELFF. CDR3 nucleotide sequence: TGTGCCAGCAGTGCCGGGGTTGACACCGGGGAGCTGTTTTTT.

This CDR3 is CASSIGTGGPPLHF. CDR3 nucleotide sequence: TGTGCCAGTAGTATAGGGACAGGGGGCCCACCCCTCCACTTT. The rearrangement joins TRBV19 to TRBJ1-6; 11 bases are a match to TRBD1. Germline CDR1 reads LNHDA; CDR2 reads SQIVND (reference sequence). The CDR3 is 14 residues long. After removal of 1 base from V and 11 bases from J, the junction contained 1 base not matched to a gene.

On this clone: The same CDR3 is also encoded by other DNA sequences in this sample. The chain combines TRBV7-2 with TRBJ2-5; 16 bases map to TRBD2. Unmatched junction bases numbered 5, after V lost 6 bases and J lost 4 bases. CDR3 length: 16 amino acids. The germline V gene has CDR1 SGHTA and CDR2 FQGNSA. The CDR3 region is CASSKGLAGGPETQYF. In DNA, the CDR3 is TGTGCCAGCAGTAAGGGACTAGCGGGAGGGCCAGAGACCCAGTACTTC.

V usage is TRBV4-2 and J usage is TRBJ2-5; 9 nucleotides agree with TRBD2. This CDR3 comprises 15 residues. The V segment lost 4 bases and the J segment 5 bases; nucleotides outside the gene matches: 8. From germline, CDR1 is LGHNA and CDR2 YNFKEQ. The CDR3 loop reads CASSPSGTSSETQYF. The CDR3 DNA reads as TGTGCCAGCAGCCCTAGCGGGACTTCGTCGGAGACCCAGTACTTC.

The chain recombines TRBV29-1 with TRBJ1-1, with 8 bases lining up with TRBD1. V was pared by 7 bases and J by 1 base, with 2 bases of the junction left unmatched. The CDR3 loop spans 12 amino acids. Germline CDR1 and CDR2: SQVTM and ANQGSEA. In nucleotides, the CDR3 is TGCAGCGCTGACAGGGGGAACACTGAAGCTTTCTTT. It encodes CSADRGNTEAFF.

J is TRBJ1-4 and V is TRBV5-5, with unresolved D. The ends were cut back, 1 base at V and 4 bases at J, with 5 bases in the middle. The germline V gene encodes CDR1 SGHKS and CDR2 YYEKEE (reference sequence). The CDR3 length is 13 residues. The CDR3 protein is CASSLYINEKLFF. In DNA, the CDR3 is TGTGCCAGCAGCTTGTATATTAATGAAAAACTGTTTTTT.

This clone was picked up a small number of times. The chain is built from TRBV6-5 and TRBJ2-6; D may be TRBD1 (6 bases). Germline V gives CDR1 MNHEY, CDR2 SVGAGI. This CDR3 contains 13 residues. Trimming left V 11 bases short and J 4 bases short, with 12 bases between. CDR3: CAVGQSGANVLTF. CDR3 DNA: TGTGCCGTCGGACAGTCGGGGGCCAACGTCCTGACTTTC.

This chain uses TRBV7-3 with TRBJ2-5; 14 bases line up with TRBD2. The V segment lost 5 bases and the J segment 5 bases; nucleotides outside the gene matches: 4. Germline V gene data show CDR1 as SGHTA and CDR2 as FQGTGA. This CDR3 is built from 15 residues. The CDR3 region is CASSRGLAGVETQYF. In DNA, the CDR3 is TGTGCCAGCAGCCGGGGACTAGCGGGAGTGGAGACCCAGTACTTC.

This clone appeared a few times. As DNA, the CDR3 is TGTGCCACCTTGATACCGGGACTTAATTATGGCTACACCTTC. It encodes CATLIPGLNYGYTF. The chain has TRBV28 and TRBJ1-2, with TRBD1 as a possible D gene (5 bases). Germline V gives CDR1 MDHEN, CDR2 SYDVKM. The V end lost 10 bases, the J end lost 5 bases, and 20 bases lay between the germline ends. The CDR3 sequence is 14 residues long.

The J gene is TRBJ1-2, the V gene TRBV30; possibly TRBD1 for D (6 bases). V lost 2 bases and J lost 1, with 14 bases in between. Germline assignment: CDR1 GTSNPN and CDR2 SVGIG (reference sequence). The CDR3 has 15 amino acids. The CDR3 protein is CAWSRDTLINYGYTF. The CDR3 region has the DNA TGTGCCTGGAGTAGGGACACCCTAATTAACTATGGCTACACCTTC.

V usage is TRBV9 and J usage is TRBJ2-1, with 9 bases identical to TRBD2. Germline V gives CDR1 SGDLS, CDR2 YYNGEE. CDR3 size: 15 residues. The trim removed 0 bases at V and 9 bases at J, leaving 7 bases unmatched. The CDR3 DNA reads TGTGCCAGCAGCGTAGTAGCGGGAGTTGGCGGTGAGCAGTTCTTC. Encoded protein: CASSVVAGVGGEQFF.

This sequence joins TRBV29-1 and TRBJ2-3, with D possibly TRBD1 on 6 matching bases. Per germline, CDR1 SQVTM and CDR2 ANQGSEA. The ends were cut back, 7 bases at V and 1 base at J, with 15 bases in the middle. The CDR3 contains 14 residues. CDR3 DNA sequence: TGCAGCGCGGGGCCCAGGGGAGGCACAGATACGCAGTATTTT. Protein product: CSAGPRGGTDTQYF.